The source of this T cell receptor beta chain is a study of prognosis after radiotherapy for stage I lung cancer. Study-wide context: Some 14 patients presented with newly diagnosed primary stage I lung tumors, and a few carried oligometastatic NSCLC following surgical resection of the primary tumor.

Concerning this clonotype: Its antigen is not identified. This is likely an artifact of a read error, given a far larger clone one base away.

Blood draws of about 6 milliliters of peripheral blood occurred at each of two time points. The study, taken as a whole, reports: Diminished Shannon entropy following stereotactic body radiation therapy characterized patients who developed distant metastases.

The CDR3 extends over 15 amino acids. The V gene's germline CDR1 is MNHEY and CDR2 SVGEGT. Amplification of TCR beta CDR3 from genomic DNA used two-round multiplex PCR. Gene-specific TRBV and TRBJ primers were used in PCR round one. TCRdb redid the calling of the multiplex PCR reads with MiXCR, one entry per CDR3 protein. The sample lists some 25,000 distinct CDR3 sequences, under 40% seen once, with less than 65% in the top ten. The source of this sequence is a donor older than 45 with non-small cell lung cancer. The material was PBMCs, obtained before or after stereotactic body radiation therapy (not recorded which). The chain has TRBV6-2 or TRBV6-3 and TRBJ1-4, with TRBD1 identical over 7 bases. The CDR3, as DNA: TGTGCCAGCACCAGGGACAGAGCAACTAATGAAGAACTGTTTTTT. Amino acid sequence: CASTRDRATNEELFF.